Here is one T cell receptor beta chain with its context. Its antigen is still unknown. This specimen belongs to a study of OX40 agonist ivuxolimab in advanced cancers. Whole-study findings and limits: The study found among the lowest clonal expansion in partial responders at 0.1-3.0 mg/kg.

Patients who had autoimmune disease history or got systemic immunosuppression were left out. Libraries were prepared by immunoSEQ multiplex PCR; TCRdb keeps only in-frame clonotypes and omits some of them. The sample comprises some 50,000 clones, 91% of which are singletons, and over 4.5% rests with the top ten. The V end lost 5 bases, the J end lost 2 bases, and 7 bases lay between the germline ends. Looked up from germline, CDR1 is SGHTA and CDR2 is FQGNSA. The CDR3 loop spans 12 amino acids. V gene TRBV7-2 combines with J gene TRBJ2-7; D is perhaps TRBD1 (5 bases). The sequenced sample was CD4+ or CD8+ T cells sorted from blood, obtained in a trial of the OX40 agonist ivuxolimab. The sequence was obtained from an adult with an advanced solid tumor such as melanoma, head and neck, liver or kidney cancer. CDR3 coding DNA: TGTGCCAGCAGCGACAGAGCCTACGAGCAGTACTTC. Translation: CASSDRAYEQYF.